The 13 T cell receptor beta chains below all came from one sample that was sequenced in a study of beta chain features in type 1 diabetes. Study-level results: Type 1 diabetes patients had TCRB CDR3s that were shorter (moderately but significantly so) in all four CD4+ subsets.

These receptors have no identified antigens. Of the isolated RNA, all was reverse transcribed, and so the sequenced material was expressed TCRB transcripts. Assay: immunoSEQ multiplex PCR; the TCRdb copy retains only in-frame clones and omits some. The sample yields about 15,000 clones, approximately 68% seen once. The sequenced sample consisted of Tregs from blood. These receptors originate from a young man with type 1 diabetes.

A word on this clone: The junction does not match germline at one end; this may be a read error. At the DNA level, this CDR3 is encoded by other sequences in the same sample as well. The chain carries TRBV4-1 and TRBJ2-3, with TRBD2 matching 11 bases. The CDR3 runs to 15 residues. Germline lookup yields CDR1 MGHRA and CDR2 YSYEKL. The CDR3 DNA reads TGTGCCAGCAGCCCGACTAGCGGGGACACAGATACGCAGTATTTT. It specifies CASSPTSGDTDTQYF.

This chain links TRBV28 with TRBJ1-5; 10 nucleotides match TRBD1. J was trimmed by 0 bases and V by 5 bases; bases with no gene match: 7. The germline CDR1 and CDR2 sequences are MDHEN and SYDVKM. This CDR3 contains 17 residues. The CDR3 sequence: CASSAGTGADSNQPQHF. For the CDR3, the DNA is TGTGCCAGCAGTGCCGGGACAGGGGCAGATAGCAATCAGCCCCAGCATTTT.

The CDR3 is CASSQDRNRGSPLHF. CDR3 sequence (DNA): TGCGCCAGCAGCCAAGATCGGAACAGGGGGTCACCCCTCCACTTT. The rearrangement joins TRBV4-1 to TRBJ1-6; 8 bases fit TRBD1. Germline V CDR1 and CDR2: MGHRA, YSYEKL. Germline trimming cut 0 bases from V and 10 bases from J; bases unmatched to any gene: 5. The CDR3 is made up of 15 amino acids.

The rearrangement links TRBV5-6 to TRBJ1-6; D not certain. Germline V gives CDR1 SGHDT, CDR2 YYEEEE. The CDR3 has 14 amino acids. The germline V and J ends were trimmed by 0 bases and 6 bases, with 7 bases remaining between them. CDR3 coding DNA: TGTGCCAGCAGCTTGGACACTATTAATTCACCCCTCCACTTT. This codes for CASSLDTINSPLHF. The full variable domain, completed using reference TRBV5-6 and TRBJ1-6, is DAGVTQSPTHLIKTRGQQVTLRCSPKSGHDTVSWYQQALGQGPQFIFQYYEEEERQRGNFPDRFSGHQFPNYSSELNVNALLLGDSALYLCASSLDTINSPLHFGNGTRLTVT.

The CDR3 reads CASTQGDRSTDTQYF. CDR3 DNA: TGTGCCAGCACCCAAGGTGACAGAAGCACAGATACGCAGTATTTT. V usage is TRBV11-2 and J usage is TRBJ2-3; TRBD1 might be the D (5 bases). Germline CDR1 SGHAT, CDR2 FQNNGV. The CDR3 loop spans 15 amino acids. The V and J ends lost 7 bases and 0 bases respectively, with 14 bases between them.

A few counts support this clone. V usage is TRBV10-3 and J usage is TRBJ2-3; TRBD2 might be the D (6 bases). Germline assignment: CDR1 ENHRY and CDR2 SYGVKD. This CDR3 has 14 residues. V was shortened by 3 bases and J by 4 bases, with 11 bases between the two germline ends. CDR3 in DNA: TGTGCCATCAGTGATACTGGGAGGCCAGATACGCAGTATTTT. Translated: CAISDTGRPDTQYF.

The V call is TRBV19, the J call TRBJ1-1; 7 bases align to TRBD1. The CDR3 is 11 residues long. Trimming removed 9 bases from V and 11 bases from J; junction bases left unmatched: 9. Germline values: CDR1 LNHDA, CDR2 SQIVND (reference sequence). The CDR3, as DNA: TGTGCCAGCCGCGACAGGGTACATGCTTTCTTT. Its protein product is CASRDRVHAFF.

This clone appeared once. The V gene is TRBV29-1, the J gene TRBJ1-1; 11 bases match TRBD1. Germline CDR1 SQVTM, CDR2 ANQGSEA. V was pared by 7 bases and J by 4 bases, with 8 bases of the junction left unmatched. The CDR3 is 14 residues long. CDR3 sequence: CSGGKDRGLTEAFF. CDR3 nucleotides: TGCAGCGGAGGGAAGGACAGGGGGCTCACTGAAGCTTTCTTT.

This clone was seen just once. The CDR3 here is CASSVDRGELFF. Written as DNA, the CDR3 is TGTGCCAGCAGCGTGGACAGGGGGGAGCTGTTTTTT. V is TRBV9 and J is TRBJ2-2; 7 bases map to TRBD1. V lost 2 bases to trimming and J lost 8 bases; unmatched junction nucleotides: 0. There are 12 residues in the CDR3. Looked up from germline, CDR1 is SGDLS and CDR2 is YYNGEE.

On this clone itself: The sample has other DNA sequences that encode this CDR3 too. This chain joins TRBV2 and TRBJ2-2; D might be TRBD2 (6 bases). Germline CDR1 SNHLY, CDR2 FYNNEI. The CDR3 covers 14 residues. V lost 6 bases to trimming and J lost 1 base, with 9 bases between them. CDR3 DNA: TGTGCCAGCAGGGGGACTGTGAACACCGGGGAGCTGTTTTTT. Protein sequence: CASRGTVNTGELFF.

The chain joins TRBV7-9 to TRBJ2-5; TRBD2 matches at 11 bases. This CDR3 contains 16 residues. V lost 0 bases and J lost 11; bases outside the gene matches: 11. CDR1 is SEHNR and CDR2 is FQNEAQ in the germline V gene (reference sequence). CDR3 sequence: CASSLARSGRAGEQYF. Written as DNA, the CDR3 is TGTGCCAGCAGCTTAGCGCGTAGCGGGAGGGCGGGAGAGCAGTACTTC.

The J gene is TRBJ1-1, the V gene TRBV5-6; tentative D call: TRBD1 (5 bases). Trimming removed 4 bases at V and 2 bases at J, with 15 bases between. The CDR3 runs to 15 residues. CDR1 and CDR2 (germline): SGHDT, YYEEEE. This CDR3 reads CASSLTALYNTEAFF. The CDR3 DNA is TGTGCCAGCAGCCTGACAGCCCTTTACAACACTGAAGCTTTCTTT.

The V gene is TRBV6-5, the J gene TRBJ2-7; D is undetermined. The germline V gene encodes CDR1 MNHEY and CDR2 SVGAGI. CDR3 size: 14 residues. Trimming removed 0 bases at V and 0 bases at J, with 6 bases between. The CDR3 DNA reads TGTGCCAGCAGTTACTCGTACAGCTCCTACGAGCAGTACTTC. It encodes CASSYSYSSYEQYF.